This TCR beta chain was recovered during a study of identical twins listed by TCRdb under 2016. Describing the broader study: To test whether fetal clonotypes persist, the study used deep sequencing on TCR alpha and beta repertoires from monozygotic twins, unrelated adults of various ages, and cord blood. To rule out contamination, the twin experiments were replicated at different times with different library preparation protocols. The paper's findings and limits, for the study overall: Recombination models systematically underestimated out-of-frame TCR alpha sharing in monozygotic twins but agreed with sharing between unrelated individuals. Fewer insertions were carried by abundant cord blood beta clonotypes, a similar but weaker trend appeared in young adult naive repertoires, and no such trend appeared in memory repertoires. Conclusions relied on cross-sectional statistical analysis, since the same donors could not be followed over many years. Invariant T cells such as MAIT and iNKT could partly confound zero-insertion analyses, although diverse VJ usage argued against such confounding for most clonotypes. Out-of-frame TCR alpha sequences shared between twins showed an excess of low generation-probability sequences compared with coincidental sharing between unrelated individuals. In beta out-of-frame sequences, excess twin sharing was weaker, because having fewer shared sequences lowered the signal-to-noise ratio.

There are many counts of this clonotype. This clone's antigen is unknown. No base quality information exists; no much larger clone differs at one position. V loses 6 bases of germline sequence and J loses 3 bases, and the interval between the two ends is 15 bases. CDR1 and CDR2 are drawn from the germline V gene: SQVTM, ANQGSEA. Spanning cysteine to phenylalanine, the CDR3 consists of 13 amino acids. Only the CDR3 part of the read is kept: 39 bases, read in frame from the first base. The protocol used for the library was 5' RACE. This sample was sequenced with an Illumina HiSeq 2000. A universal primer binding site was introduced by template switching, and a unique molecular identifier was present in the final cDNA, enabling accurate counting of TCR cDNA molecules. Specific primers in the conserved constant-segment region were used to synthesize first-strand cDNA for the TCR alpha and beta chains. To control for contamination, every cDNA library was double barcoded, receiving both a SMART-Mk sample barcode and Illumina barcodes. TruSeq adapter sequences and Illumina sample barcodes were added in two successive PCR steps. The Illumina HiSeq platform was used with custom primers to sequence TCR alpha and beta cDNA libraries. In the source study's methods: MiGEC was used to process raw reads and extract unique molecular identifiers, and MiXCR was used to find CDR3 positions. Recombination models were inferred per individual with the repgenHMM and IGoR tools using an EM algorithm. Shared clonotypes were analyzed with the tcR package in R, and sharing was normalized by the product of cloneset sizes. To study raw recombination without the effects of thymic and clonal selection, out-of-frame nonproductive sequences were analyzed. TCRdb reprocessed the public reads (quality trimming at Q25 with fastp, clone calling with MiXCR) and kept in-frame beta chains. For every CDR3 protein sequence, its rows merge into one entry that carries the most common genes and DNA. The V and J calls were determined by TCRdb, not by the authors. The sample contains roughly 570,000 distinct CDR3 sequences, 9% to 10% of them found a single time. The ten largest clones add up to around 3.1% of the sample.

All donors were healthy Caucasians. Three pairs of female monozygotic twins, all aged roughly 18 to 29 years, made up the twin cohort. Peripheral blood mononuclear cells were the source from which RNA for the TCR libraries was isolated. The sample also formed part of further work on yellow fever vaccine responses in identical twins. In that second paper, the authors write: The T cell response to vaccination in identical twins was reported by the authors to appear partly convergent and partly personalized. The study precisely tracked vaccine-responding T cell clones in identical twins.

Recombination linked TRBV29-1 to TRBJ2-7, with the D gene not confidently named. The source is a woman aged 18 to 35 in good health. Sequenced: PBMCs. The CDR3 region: CSVTHRLNYEQYF. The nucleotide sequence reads TGCAGCGTAACTCATAGGTTAAACTACGAGCAGTACTTC.